These T cell receptor beta chains were read from a single sample in a study of graft-versus-host responses after intestinal transplantation. TCRdb's copy holds only in-frame clones and misses some; the assay was immunoSEQ multiplex PCR. The data hold 80,000 to 100,000 clones, with 91% observed a single time. Their recognized antigens are unknown. Sequencing used unstimulated CD4+ T cells sorted from spleen or lymph node cells, obtained before transplant. The receptors were sampled from a human donor who was the organ donor for an intestinal transplant. Both conserved end residues are part of each CDR3. The order of the fields is CDR3 length, J gene, D gene, V gene, clone size, CDR3 DNA, CDR3 protein. The D gene is left open where the match is weak. Rows may omit the clone size; those that give it use once, few, many or a size class.

CDR3 length: 15; J gene: TRBJ1-2; D gene: TRBD1; V gene: TRBV27; clone size: NA; CDR3 DNA: TGTGCCAGCAGTTTAAGGACAGGGATTCCCTATGGCTACACCTTC; CDR3 protein: CASSLRTGIPYGYTF
CDR3 length: 15; J gene: TRBJ2-5; D gene: NA; V gene: TRBV5-1; clone size: NA; CDR3 DNA: TGCGCCAGCAGCTTGCGGAGAATCCCGCAAGAGACCCAGTACTTC; CDR3 protein: CASSLRRIPQETQYF
CDR3 length: 16; J gene: TRBJ1-2; D gene: TRBD1; V gene: TRBV7-9; clone size: NA; CDR3 DNA: TGTGCCAGCAGCTTAGCTATTTCCGGGACAGCACATGGCTACACCTTC; CDR3 protein: CASSLAISGTAHGYTF
CDR3 length: 13; J gene: TRBJ1-1; D gene: NA; V gene: TRBV7-3; clone size: once; CDR3 DNA: TGTGCCAGCAGTCCAGGTCCGAACACTGAAGCTTTCTTT; CDR3 protein: CASSPGPNTEAFF
CDR3 length: 18; J gene: TRBJ1-1; D gene: TRBD1; V gene: TRBV19; clone size: NA; CDR3 DNA: TGTGCCAGTAGTATTTACGGGACAGGGGTGAATCTGAACACTGAAGCTTTCTTT; CDR3 protein: CASSIYGTGVNLNTEAFF
CDR3 length: 15; J gene: TRBJ2-3; D gene: TRBD2; V gene: TRBV11-2; clone size: NA; CDR3 DNA: TGTGCCAGCAGCTTACGCGGGAGTAGCACAGATACGCAGTATTTT; CDR3 protein: CASSLRGSSTDTQYF
CDR3 length: 13; J gene: TRBJ1-2; D gene: NA; V gene: TRBV5-4; clone size: NA; CDR3 DNA: TGTGCCAGCAGCTTTCCGACAAACTATGGCTACACCTTC; CDR3 protein: CASSFPTNYGYTF
CDR3 length: 16; J gene: TRBJ2-3; D gene: TRBD2; V gene: TRBV9; clone size: NA; CDR3 DNA: TGTGCCAGCAGCACGACCCCTCTAGCGGGGGGAGATACGCAGTATTTT; CDR3 protein: CASSTTPLAGGDTQYF
CDR3 length: 14; J gene: TRBJ2-5; D gene: NA; V gene: TRBV7-2; clone size: NA; CDR3 DNA: TGTGCCAGCAGCCGAGGGCGCCTCCAAGAGACCCAGTACTTC; CDR3 protein: CASSRGRLQETQYF
CDR3 length: 15; J gene: TRBJ2-3; D gene: TRBD2; V gene: TRBV27; clone size: NA; CDR3 DNA: TGTGCCAGCAGTTTTGTAGCGGGGGGGCCAGGTACGCAGTATTTT; CDR3 protein: CASSFVAGGPGTQYF
CDR3 length: 17; J gene: TRBJ1-4; D gene: TRBD1; V gene: TRBV4-3; clone size: few; CDR3 DNA: TGCGCCAGCAGCCAAGATCTTTATGGGACAGGGGTCGAAAAACTGTTTTTT; CDR3 protein: CASSQDLYGTGVEKLFF
CDR3 length: 14; J gene: TRBJ1-5; D gene: NA; V gene: TRBV30; clone size: NA; CDR3 DNA: TGTGCCTGGAGCAAGACAGGAGCCTACGGGCCCCAGCATTTT; CDR3 protein: CAWSKTGAYGPQHF
CDR3 length: 16; J gene: TRBJ2-5; D gene: TRBD2; V gene: TRBV11-2; clone size: NA; CDR3 DNA: TGTGCCAGCAGCCCAGAGAGCGGGGGGGCGTTGGAGACCCAGTACTTC; CDR3 protein: CASSPESGGALETQYF
CDR3 length: 17; J gene: TRBJ2-5; D gene: TRBD2; V gene: TRBV7-3; clone size: NA; CDR3 DNA: TGTGCCAGCAGCCCCCTGGGACTAGCGGGGGGGCCGGAGACCCAGTACTTC; CDR3 protein: CASSPLGLAGGPETQYF
CDR3 length: 17; J gene: TRBJ2-3; D gene: NA; V gene: TRBV4-1; clone size: NA; CDR3 DNA: TGCGCCAGCAGCCAAGTCGTGGGGGGTACTAGCACAGATACGCAGTATTTT; CDR3 protein: CASSQVVGGTSTDTQYF
CDR3 length: 11; J gene: TRBJ2-7; D gene: NA; V gene: TRBV20-1; clone size: NA; CDR3 DNA: TGCAGTGCGGGACTGACCTACGAGCAGTACTTC; CDR3 protein: CSAGLTYEQYF
CDR3 length: 15; J gene: TRBJ1-5; D gene: NA; V gene: TRBV9; clone size: NA; CDR3 DNA: TGTGCCAGCAGCGTAGGGTCGGGAACGAATCAGCCCCAGCATTTT; CDR3 protein: CASSVGSGTNQPQHF
CDR3 length: 14; J gene: TRBJ1-2; D gene: TRBD1; V gene: TRBV18; clone size: NA; CDR3 DNA: TGTGCCAGCTCGCGGGGACAGGGAAACTATGGCTACACCTTC; CDR3 protein: CASSRGQGNYGYTF
CDR3 length: 16; J gene: TRBJ2-7; D gene: NA; V gene: TRBV15; clone size: NA; CDR3 DNA: TGTGCCACCAGCAGAGGCCGTACTAGGGCCCTAGGCGAGCAGTACTTC; CDR3 protein: CATSRGRTRALGEQYF
CDR3 length: 15; J gene: TRBJ2-7; D gene: TRBD1; V gene: TRBV5-1; clone size: NA; CDR3 DNA: TGCGCCAGCAGCCCCCCCGGGACAGGGGTCTACGAGCAGTACTTC; CDR3 protein: CASSPPGTGVYEQYF
CDR3 length: 16; J gene: TRBJ2-5; D gene: TRBD2; V gene: TRBV7-2; clone size: NA; CDR3 DNA: TGTGCCAGCAGCTTAGCGCCACTAGCGAATCAAGAGACCCAGTACTTC; CDR3 protein: CASSLAPLANQETQYF
CDR3 length: 15; J gene: TRBJ1-2; D gene: NA; V gene: TRBV7-2; clone size: NA; CDR3 DNA: TGTGCCAGCAGCGAGGGTAGGGGGTTTAACTATGGCTACACCTTC; CDR3 protein: CASSEGRGFNYGYTF